The subject of this entry is one TCR beta chain. The data derive from a study of blood T cell repertoires in COVID-19. At the level of the study: The United States, Italy and Spain supplied acute and convalescent COVID-19 samples. PBMCs, B-cell-depleted T cells, or T cells were the source of the cDNA or gDNA that made up the material.

TCRdb's copy holds only in-frame clones and misses some; the assay was immunoSEQ multiplex PCR. The data hold around 150,000 clones, with about four fifths observed a single time. Sequencing was done on a sample of peripheral blood. This TCR was recovered from a woman in her sixties with active or convalescent COVID-19.

The CDR3 sequence: CASSLSPGTGYEQYF. The DNA for the CDR3 is TGTGCCAGCAGTTTATCTCCCGGGACAGGTTACGAGCAGTACTTC. The genes are TRBV27 and TRBJ2-7, with 8 bases matching TRBD1. From germline, CDR1 is MNHEY and CDR2 SMNVEV (reference sequence). Unmatched junction bases numbered 5, after V lost 0 bases and J lost 4 bases. The length of the CDR3 is 15 residues.